These 18 T cell receptor beta chains share one sample of origin, sequenced in a study of cytomegalovirus exposure and HLA in healthy donors. Some clones are missing from TCRdb's copy, which holds only in-frame ones; the method was immunoSEQ multiplex PCR. The sample yields around 130,000 clones, around 92% seen once. The specimen was PBMCs. The source of these receptors is a young man in good health and CMV-seronegative.

The genes are TRBV29-1 and TRBJ1-1; a possible D gene is TRBD1 (5 bases). The germline V gene has CDR1 SQVTM and CDR2 ANQGSEA. V was cut by 2 bases and J by 7 bases, with 14 bases left in between. The CDR3 runs 13 residues. The chain's CDR3 is CSVEMGHGGEAFF. CDR3 nucleotide sequence: TGCAGCGTTGAAATGGGGCACGGGGGTGAAGCTTTCTTT.

The chain uses TRBV7-3 and TRBJ2-3, with 8 bases aligning to TRBD2. J gave up 4 bases and V 5 bases, and 5 bases lay outside the gene matches. The germline V gene has CDR1 SGHTA and CDR2 FQGTGA. This CDR3 has 14 amino acids. The CDR3 loop reads CASSIGTSADTQYF. The CDR3 DNA reads TGTGCCAGCAGCATCGGGACTAGTGCAGATACGCAGTATTTT.

The chain's CDR3 is CASSINHKDGYTF. The CDR3 DNA reads as TGTGCCAGTAGTATAAACCACAAAGATGGCTACACCTTC. The chain combines TRBV19 with TRBJ1-2; D is unresolved. The CDR3 length is 13 residues. The germline CDR1 and CDR2 sequences are LNHDA and SQIVND (reference sequence). V was trimmed by 2 bases and J by 6 bases, leaving 10 bases between them.

The CDR3 reads CASSFTGRETQYF. In nucleotides, the CDR3 is TGTGCCAGCAGCTTTACAGGGAGAGAGACCCAGTACTTC. This sequence joins TRBV7-9 and TRBJ2-5, with D perhaps TRBD1 (6 bases). This CDR3 region has 13 residues. CDR1 is SEHNR and CDR2 is FQNEAQ in the germline V gene (reference sequence). The V end was cut by 3 bases, the J end by 4 bases, with 9 bases between.

The chain couples TRBV6-6 to TRBJ1-1; 10 positions match TRBD1. V shed 4 bases, J shed 6 bases, and the junction held 2 bases outside the gene matches. Looked up from germline, CDR1 is MNHNY and CDR2 is SVGAGI (reference sequence). The CDR3 runs 13 residues. The CDR3 here is CASSSGQGAEAFF. The CDR3 DNA reads TGTGCCAGCAGTTCAGGACAGGGGGCTGAAGCTTTCTTT.

The V call is TRBV18, the J call TRBJ1-5; D gene unclear. CDR3 length: 14 residues. CDR1 is KGHSH and CDR2 is LQKENI in the germline V gene. V was cut by 8 bases and J by 0 bases, with 11 bases left in between. DNA for the CDR3: TGTGCCAGCGGAGGCGGGTTTAGCAATCAGCCCCAGCATTTT. Translated, it gives CASGGGFSNQPQHF.

The gene calls are TRBV13 and TRBJ2-7, with D hard to call. The CDR3 runs 12 residues. V lost 4 bases and J lost 0, with 4 bases in between. Germline V gene lookup returns CDR1 PRHDT and CDR2 FYEKMQ (reference sequence). The CDR3 is CASSSNSYEQYF. DNA of the CDR3: TGTGCCAGCAGCTCCAACTCCTACGAGCAGTACTTC.

The V gene is TRBV11-2, the J gene TRBJ2-4, with 14 bases identical to TRBD2. The CDR3 runs 15 residues. Trimming cost V 7 bases and J 9 bases; bases outside gene matches: 8. CDR1 SGHAT and CDR2 FQNNGV come from the germline V gene. This CDR3 reads CASTATSGGAAIQYF. The CDR3 DNA follows: TGTGCCAGCACCGCGACTAGCGGGGGGGCCGCCATTCAGTACTTC.

This chain links TRBV5-1 with TRBJ1-2; 9 bases map to TRBD1. The length of the CDR3 is 14 residues. V was clipped by 4 bases and J by 3 bases; unmatched bases: 4. Germline V gene sequence: CDR1 SGHRS, CDR2 YFSETQ. The CDR3 DNA reads TGCGCCAGCAGCCTACAGGGGGCGGACTATGGCTACACCTTC. Its protein is CASSLQGADYGYTF.

V usage is TRBV6-5 and J usage is TRBJ2-7; D is perhaps TRBD2 (6 bases). This CDR3 spans 15 amino acids. CDR1 and CDR2 from the germline V gene are MNHEY and SVGAGI. Trimming shortened V by 2 bases and J by 2 bases, and 13 bases separated the two germline ends. As DNA, the CDR3 is TGTGCCAGCAGTTACGCGACGGGGGAGACCTACGAGCAGTACTTC. Its protein product is CASSYATGETYEQYF.

This clone was observed a single time. The V and J genes are TRBV27 and TRBJ2-5, with TRBD1 matching 7 bases. V gave up 5 bases and J gave up 7 bases; unmatched junction bases: 4. From germline, CDR1 is MNHEY and CDR2 SMNVEV (reference sequence). The length of the CDR3 is 12 residues. This CDR3 is CASSLAGGTQYF. Written as DNA, the CDR3 is TGTGCCAGCAGTCTTGCAGGGGGGACCCAGTACTTC.

The chain links TRBV6-1 to TRBJ2-3; weak D call: TRBD2 (6 bases). CDR1 MNHNS and CDR2 SASEGT come from the germline V gene. V lost 4 bases to trimming and J lost 0 bases, with 11 bases between them. This CDR3 region has 15 residues. CDR3 nucleotides: TGTGCCAGCAGTGCCTGGCGGGGTAGCACAGATACGCAGTATTTT. It is translated as CASSAWRGSTDTQYF.

The chain uses TRBV9 and TRBJ1-4, with D hard to call. This CDR3 spans 16 amino acids. Between the trimmed V and J ends, which lost 0 bases and 8 bases, there was a span of 17 bases. The V gene's germline CDR1 is SGDLS and CDR2 YYNGEE. CDR3 sequence reads: CASSVVPPLTGEKLFF. CDR3 bases: TGTGCCAGCAGCGTAGTTCCCCCCCTGACGGGGGAAAAACTGTTTTTT.

CDR3 region: CASSAGPTEAFF. The CDR3 nucleotides read TGTGCCAGCAGCGCCGGTCCCACTGAAGCTTTCTTT. V gene TRBV9 combines with J gene TRBJ1-1; no firm D call. CDR1 is SGDLS and CDR2 is YYNGEE in the germline V gene. V lost 3 bases and J 4 bases, leaving 7 bases between the germline ends. This CDR3 contains 12 residues.

The genes are TRBV19 and TRBJ1-5; no clear D. Germline CDR1 is LNHDA and CDR2 is SQIVND (reference sequence). V was pared by 0 bases and J by 0 bases, with 9 bases between. The CDR3 has 16 amino acids. The CDR3 region is CASSIERVGSNQPQHF. CDR3 nucleotide sequence: TGTGCCAGTAGTATAGAACGGGTTGGTAGCAATCAGCCCCAGCATTTT.

CDR3 sequence (DNA): TGCGCCAGCCAGCCAATCAGGGCGAGCACAGATACGCAGTATTTT. Translated: CASQPIRASTDTQYF. The chain is built from TRBV5-1 and TRBJ2-3; D perhaps matches TRBD1 (5 bases). V was cut by 7 bases and J by 0 bases, with 15 bases left in between. This CDR3 region has 15 residues. The germline gives CDR1 SGHRS, CDR2 YFSETQ.

This clone was counted once. This CDR3 reads CASVIFIGVKNTEAFF. CDR3 sequence (DNA): TGTGCCAGCGTTATCTTTATCGGGGTTAAGAACACTGAAGCTTTCTTT. The chain links TRBV7-2 to TRBJ1-1; D unclear. Looked up from germline, CDR1 is SGHTA and CDR2 is FQGNSA. Trimming took off 8 bases at V and 1 base at J, with 20 bases between the two ends. This CDR3 spans 16 amino acids.

The chain couples TRBV11-2 to TRBJ2-1; weak D call: TRBD1 (6 bases). The V and J ends lost 3 bases and 1 base respectively, with 13 bases between them. Germline values: CDR1 SGHAT, CDR2 FQNNGV. This CDR3 is 16 amino acids long. The CDR3 region has the DNA TGTGCCAGCAGCTTTGGGCAGGGGCGATCCTACAATGAGCAGTTCTTC. Translation: CASSFGQGRSYNEQFF.